This TCR beta chain is from a study of T-cell memory formation after mild COVID-19. Looking at the study overall: Across donors, TCR clusters were largely donor specific.

For this clonotype: Its antigen is unidentified.

Study observations and caveats: The study found balanced CD4/CD8 in clones contracting day 15 to 85 and a CD4+ lean in later expanders.

The germline V and J ends were trimmed by 4 bases and 6 bases, with 12 bases remaining between them. The CDR3 runs to 13 residues. The germline CDR1 and CDR2 sequences are SEHNR and FQNEAQ (reference sequence). Constant-segment primers were used for 5'RACE, and the resulting TCR alpha and TCR beta cDNA libraries carried sample barcodes and UMIs. Using its own MiXCR run on the 5' RACE reads, TCRdb lists one record per CDR3 protein. This sample yields 350,000 to 450,000 distinct CDR3 sequences, of which approximately 20% are seen a single time; around 8.4% belongs to the top ten. This clonotype was sampled from an adult woman who had mild COVID-19 (a few samples of this study predate the infection). Cell type and time point are not known. The chain couples TRBV7-9 to TRBJ1-2; D possibly corresponds to TRBD1 (5 bases). The sample comprised PBMCs or a T cell subset sorted from them (not recorded which). The chain's CDR3 is CASSSRAGHGYTF. The DNA of the CDR3 is TGTGCCAGCAGCTCTCGGGCAGGGCATGGCTACACCTTC.